The clone carrying this TCR beta chain is categorized as medium-sized (0.01 to 0.1%). The data were taken from a study of human T cells and chemical hapten exposure. CDR3 size: 15 residues. Germline V gene lookup returns CDR1 SGHRS and CDR2 YFSETQ. The V and J ends lost 1 base and 4 bases respectively, with 13 bases between them. A single record per CDR3 protein comes from TCRdb applying MiXCR to the RACE reads. The sample yields more than 110,000 distinct CDR3 sequences, 12% seen once. Stated time point: patch test 2, 6 weeks after DPC sensitization. Treatment indicated: therapeutic diphenylcyclopropenone sensitization with weekly scalp DPC.

The chain has TRBV5-1 and TRBJ2-3; perhaps TRBD2 as D (6 bases). The sample in question was whole blood, obtained in connection with sensitization to the hapten diphenylcyclopropenone (DPC). The TCR was taken from a woman between 45 and 65 years old with alopecia areata. Some clones in this sample may be carry-over from other donors' samples. The CDR3 is CASSLIRGAADTQYF. In nucleotides, the CDR3 is TGCGCCAGCAGCTTGATCCGCGGGGCTGCAGATACGCAGTATTTT.